This TCR beta chain was profiled in a study of T cell responses to AZD1222 COVID-19 vaccine. Only a few counts were recorded for this clone. The table came from immunoSEQ multiplex PCR; TCRdb's copy has only in-frame clones and leaves some out. The sample includes about 180,000 clones, over 85% seen only once; the top ten take around 1%. This TCR was recovered from an adult who received the MenACWY meningococcal vaccine as a control. Source: peripheral blood, taken 28 days after the second dose of the MenACWY control vaccine.

The CDR3 DNA is TGTGCCAGTAGTATTTCCCGCAGGGCTCAAGAGACCCAGTACTTC. Translated: CASSISRRAQETQYF. The chain employs TRBV19 and TRBJ2-5, with D maybe TRBD1 (5 bases). Germline V gives CDR1 LNHDA, CDR2 SQIVND (reference sequence). The ends were cut back, 3 bases at V and 2 bases at J, with 13 bases in the middle. The CDR3 covers 15 residues.